This T cell receptor (beta chain) was identified during a study of human T cells and chemical hapten exposure. This CDR3 has 14 residues. The total RNA was obtained from whole blood that was not fractionated. The library put unique molecular identifiers onto individual cDNA molecules. In TCRdb, the 5' RACE reads were re-called with MiXCR into one record per CDR3 protein. The sample records about 81,000 distinct CDR3 sequences, roughly 15% being singletons. The chain couples TRBV21-1 to TRBJ2-7; the DNA was not used to check the table's D call, TRBD2. TRBV21-1 is designated a pseudogene. The clonotype comes from a female donor in good health. CDR3 sequence reads: CASSNEREGYEQYF. The CDR3 nucleotides read TGTGCCAGCAGCAATGAGCGGGAGGGATACGAGCAGTACTTC.